Sequencing of this T cell receptor (beta chain) was carried out in a study of T cells expressing NK-cell markers. The study, taken as a whole, reports: The same clonotypes also predominated in the CD3+CD56-NKG2C+ fraction of several donors. About six donors carried dominant NKG2C+ clonotypes that made up roughly 1.0-7.0% of their CD8+ T cells.

The CDR3 is 15 amino acids. TCRdb re-called the 5' RACE reads and catalogs CDR3 proteins one per entry, DNA excluded. The sample table sets out about 390,000 distinct CDR3 sequences. As regards this clonotype: Antigen: not known.

This receptor was taken from a woman aged 50 to 60 in good health. Sample: blood T cells: a sorted CD56 or NKG2C T cell subset, CD4+ or CD8+ T cells, or bulk PBMC T cells (not recorded which). The chain uses TRBV12-3 or TRBV12-4 and TRBJ2-2. The CDR3 loop reads CASSLVLRYGGELFF.